This TCR beta chain comes out of a study of cytomegalovirus exposure and HLA in healthy donors. CDR1 is SQVTM, CDR2 ANQGSEA, per germline. The CDR3 runs to 14 residues. V lost 4 bases, J lost 6 bases, and 18 bases lay in between. The primer mix had 60 Vbeta and 13 Jbeta primers. Data came from immunoSEQ multiplex PCR; TCRdb stores just in-frame clones and leaves some out. The sample has some 130,000 clones; approximately 10% are singletons. Concerning this clone: The antigen is unknown.

General study points: The study dropped some indistinguishable V segments, TRBV6-2 and TRBV6-3 among them. Most CMV-associated TCR beta chains were later found to appear HLA-restricted. In a later analysis, donors in an Asian-associated ancestry cluster reportedly had fewer N-insertions in productive TCRs than the cohort mean. In vitro data verified a few CMV-associated chains as specific for CMV antigens.

The chain combines TRBV29-1 with TRBJ1-2, with a possible D match to TRBD1 (5 bases). Specimen: PBMCs. The sequence was collected from a middle-aged woman in good health and CMV-seropositive. The CDR3 spells CSVGGERGANGYTF. The CDR3 DNA reads TGCAGCGTTGGGGGTGAAAGGGGCGCGAATGGCTACACCTTC. Supplemented by reference TRBV29-1 and TRBJ1-2, the full variable domain reads SAVISQKPSRDICQRGTSLTIQCQVDSQVTMMFWYRQQPGQSLTLIATANQGSEATYESGFVIDKFPISRPNLTFSTLTVSNMSPEDSSIYLCSVGGERGANGYTFGSGTRLTVV.